Sequencing of this T cell receptor (beta chain) was carried out in a study of post-analysis software for immune sequencing data. General study results and limits: Patients showed TRBV5-6, TRBV5-1 and TRBV20-1 among a handful of TRBV segments more frequent than in controls. Normalized Chao1 diversity was significantly reduced in patients versus controls.

Of note for this clonotype: Its specificity is unknown.

V was trimmed by 5 bases and J by 0 bases, leaving 7 bases between them. Germline loops: CDR1 GTSNPN, CDR2 SVGIG (reference sequence). This CDR3 is 12 amino acids long. Built from TCR beta cDNA, the libraries had unique molecular identifiers in them. Yield was 500,000 or so cDNA molecules from about 1 to 10 million T cells. TCRdb called the PCR reads again in MiXCR, with one record for every CDR3 protein. This table has around 150,000 distinct CDR3 sequences, around 34% appearing once. J is TRBJ1-2 and V is TRBV30; a weak D match, TRBD1 (5 bases). The clonotype was recovered from a girl aged 5-17 years with multiple sclerosis. This material consisted of blood, taken after autologous hematopoietic stem cell transplantation. CDR3 coding DNA: TGTGCCTGGGGGGGAGCTAACTATGGCTACACCTTC. Its translation: CAWGGANYGYTF.